This record covers a single T cell receptor (beta chain). Its antigen remains unidentified. Base qualities were left out, and no much larger clone turns up one base away. Systemically healthy Caucasian individuals from Russia, some 36 in total and aged roughly 6 to 90 years, were included as donors. Ten milliliters of peripheral blood were drawn from each donor into EDTA-treated Vacutainer tubes. Ficoll-Paque density-gradient centrifugation was used to isolate PBMCs, with at least 7 million per sample. Total RNA, at least 6 micrograms per sample, was extracted from PBMCs with Trizol reagent. For every donor, flow cytometry on a PBMC aliquot measured the percentage of naive CD45RAhigh/CD27high T cells. This specimen comes from a study of blood T cells in healthy people across ages (dated by TCRdb to the mid-2010s). Regarding the study in general: In model experiments, template switching captured roughly one uniquely barcoded TCR beta cDNA molecule for every two T cells. For two donors (one aged 18 to 30 and one aged 80 or older), the study analyzed two additional independent replicas of 1 million unique cDNA reads from the same blood draw. Donors were grouped into four age groups: young (average approximately 15 years), middle-aged (less than 40), aged (approximately 58) and long-lived (around 80). To avoid experimental bias, donors of different ages were distributed randomly across sequencing lanes. The study measured age-related changes in TCR beta repertoire diversity using deep sequencing normalized with unique cDNA molecular identifiers. The study at large found these results: The CMV infection status of donors was not known, potentially confounding age-related changes in expanded clonotypes. Compared with the aged group, the long-lived group had more naive CD4+ T cells, fewer expanded clones and increased TCR diversity, suggesting age selection. Estimates of total diversity from one million sequenced T cells were regarded as lower bounds and underestimates. As age increased, observed TCR beta diversity per million T cells dropped in a roughly linear way, and a significant reduction was already evident by age 40. Bulk unsorted PBMC profiling prevented conclusive comparison of naive and antigen-experienced compartments. The percentage of naive T cells measured by flow cytometry correlated strongly with observed TCR beta diversity.

The germline V gene yields MNHEY for CDR1 and SVGAGI for CDR2. The CDR3 goes from the cysteine to the phenylalanine over 13 residues. The read is trimmed to its CDR3 DNA, 39 bases read in frame from base 1. The trim is 9 bases for V and 6 bases for J, with a gap of 17 bases between the germline ends. Receptors were amplified or captured by 5' RACE. Sequencing instrument: Illumina HiSeq 2500. A second PCR of roughly 7 to 11 cycles was performed with a sample-barcoded 5' primer and a J-beta primer mix. A unique molecular identifier was introduced onto each TCR beta cDNA molecule by a template-switch 5' adaptor carrying 12 random nucleotides. At least 2.5 million CDR3-containing paired-end reads were obtained from each sample. First-strand cDNA was synthesized from all RNA with the Mint cDNA synthesis kit, primed by a TRBC-specific oligonucleotide. After uracil-DNA glycosylase treatment, a first 18-cycle PCR used universal primers M1SS and BC2_uni_R on all cDNA. Per the authors' processing: Each sample was normalized by randomly selecting 1 million high-quality reads, each carrying a distinct molecular identifier. Instead of being binned into consensus sequences, reads with shared molecular identifiers were discarded. MiTCR, run with a Q25 quality threshold and the strictest error-elimination algorithm, handled CDR3 identification, clonotype clustering and error correction. A nonparametric unseen species model with Euler transformation was used to estimate a lower bound on total TCR beta diversity. TCRdb trimmed the raw reads at Q25, called clones with MiXCR and kept productive beta chains. Rows are unified per CDR3 protein, each entry keeping the most common DNA and genes. TCRdb assigned the V and J calls; the authors' analysis was not used. Recorded for this sample are over 1,300,000 distinct CDR3 sequences; approximately 59% of them occurred a single time. The ten largest account for over 5% of the sample.

Source material: blood. The receptor's source is a young man in good health. The chain was built from TRBV6-5 and TRBJ1-2, with the D gene not clear enough to name. The encoded CDR3 is CASLRSRSDGYTF. In nucleotide form, the sequence is TGTGCCAGTTTAAGGTCGCGTTCGGATGGCTACACCTTC.